This TCR beta chain came from a study of T-cell reconstitution after alpha-beta-depleted transplantation in children. Study outcomes and limitations: Reportedly, only several hundred clones from non-depleted graft cells drove alpha-beta T-cell counts at about two months. After one year, T-cell counts and TCRbeta diversity mostly came from new T cells.

This clonotype was seen at least ten times. Its antigen is still unknown. Unique molecular identifiers were incorporated when the TCRbeta library was constructed. TCRdb reanalysed the PCR reads using MiXCR and keeps one entry per CDR3 protein. The data contain roughly 180,000 distinct CDR3 sequences, approximately 12% of them singletons. Sequenced material: PBMCs, taken before TCRalphabeta/CD19-depleted stem cell transplant. The receptor's source is a boy aged 2-15 years with acute myeloid leukemia, due to receive a stem cell transplant.

The CDR3 protein is CASSATDRAPWGTDTQYF. DNA of the CDR3: TGTGCCAGCAGCGCCACAGACAGGGCCCCCTGGGGCACAGATACGCAGTATTTT. The chain recombines TRBV9 with TRBJ2-3, with 7 bases matching TRBD1. CDR1 and CDR2 (germline): SGDLS, YYNGEE. The trim removed 3 bases at V and 1 base at J, leaving 14 bases unmatched. This CDR3 contains 18 residues.